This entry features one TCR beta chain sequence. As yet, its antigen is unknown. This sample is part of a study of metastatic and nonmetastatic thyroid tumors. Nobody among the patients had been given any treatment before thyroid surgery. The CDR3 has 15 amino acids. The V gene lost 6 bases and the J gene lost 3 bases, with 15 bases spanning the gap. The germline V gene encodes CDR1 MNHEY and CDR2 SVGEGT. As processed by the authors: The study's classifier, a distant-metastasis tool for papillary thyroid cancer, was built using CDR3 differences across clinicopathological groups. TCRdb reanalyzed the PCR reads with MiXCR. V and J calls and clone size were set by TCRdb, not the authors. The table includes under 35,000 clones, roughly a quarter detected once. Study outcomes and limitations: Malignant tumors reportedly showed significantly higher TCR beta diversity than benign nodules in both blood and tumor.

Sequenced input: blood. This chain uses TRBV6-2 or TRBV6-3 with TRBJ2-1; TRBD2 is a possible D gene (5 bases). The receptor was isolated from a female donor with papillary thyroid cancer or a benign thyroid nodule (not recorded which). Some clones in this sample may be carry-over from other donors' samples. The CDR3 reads CASRSSAVGYNEQFF. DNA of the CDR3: TGTGCCAGCAGGTCCTCAGCGGTAGGCTACAATGAGCAGTTCTTC.